This T cell receptor (beta chain) was sequenced for a study of Graves' ophthalmopathy and Graves' hyperthyroidism. Background on the study: No progression to ophthalmopathy over 18 months defined stable hyperthyroidism.

Points from the study as a whole: The model predicted progression of ophthalmopathy with a sensitivity of 70% to 71%, and its specificity was about 72%.

TCR beta CDR3 amplification used RNA transcripts. HTBI-primed first-round RT-PCR preceded second-round multiplex PCR. In TCRdb, the multiplex PCR reads were re-called with MiXCR into one record per CDR3 protein. The table has 560,000 or so distinct CDR3 sequences, approximately 37% seen once. Ten or more counts support this clonotype. No antigen is known for it. Reliance was placed on clinical symptoms, serum thyroxine, TRAb, thyroid ultrasound and orbital computed tomography for diagnosis. Trimming took 4 bases from V and 2 from J; bases not matched to a gene: 2. CDR1 is SEHNR and CDR2 is FQNEAQ in the germline V gene (reference sequence). The CDR3 sequence is 15 residues long.

The genes are TRBV7-9 and TRBJ2-7; 13 nucleotides agree with TRBD2. This TCR came from an adult man with Graves' hyperthyroidism. The sequenced sample consisted of peripheral blood or thyroid tissue (not recorded which). CDR3 sequence: CASSWGLAGTYEQYF. The CDR3 bases are TGTGCCAGCAGCTGGGGACTAGCGGGGACCTACGAGCAGTACTTC.